These T cell receptor beta chains were read from a single sample in a study of shared clonotypes between healthy human individuals. Some clones are missing from TCRdb's copy, which holds only in-frame ones; the method was immunoSEQ multiplex PCR. The top ten hold roughly 0.36% of the sample, which has 2 million to 3 million clones, 80% to 95% seen once. Input material: naive CD4+ T cells from PBMCs. The receptors were sampled from a man aged 18-30 years in good health. Some clones in this sample may be carry-over from other donors' samples. CDR3s include the opening cysteine and the closing phenylalanine or tryptophan. Fields, in order: V gene, clone size, J gene, D gene, CDR3 protein, CDR3 DNA. A D gene is named only where the DNA matches it firmly. The size entry is marked missing in some rows and otherwise reads once, few, many or a size class.

v_gene: TRBV10-1
abundance: few
j_gene: TRBJ2-2
d_gene: NA
CDR3aa: CASSEYRQGSGELFF
CDR3nt: TGCGCCAGCAGCGAGTACAGGCAGGGTTCCGGGGAGCTGTTTTTT

v_gene: TRBV29-1
abundance: NA
j_gene: TRBJ2-7
d_gene: NA
CDR3aa: CSVVSARIYEQYF
CDR3nt: TGCAGCGTTGTTTCGGCGCGCATATACGAGCAGTACTTC

v_gene: TRBV7-9
abundance: NA
j_gene: TRBJ1-1
d_gene: NA
CDR3aa: CASSPGGDPKAFF
CDR3nt: TGTGCCAGCAGCCCGGGGGGGGACCCAAAGGCTTTCTTT

v_gene: TRBV4-1
abundance: NA
j_gene: TRBJ1-4
d_gene: NA
CDR3aa: CASSQGPGRISTNEKLFF
CDR3nt: TGCGCCAGCAGCCAAGGCCCGGGAAGGATATCAACTAATGAAAAACTGTTTTTT

v_gene: TRBV6-5
abundance: NA
j_gene: TRBJ2-5
d_gene: TRBD2
CDR3aa: CASSRQLAYQETQYF
CDR3nt: TGTGCCAGCAGTCGACAACTAGCGTACCAAGAGACCCAGTACTTC

v_gene: TRBV7-2
abundance: NA
j_gene: TRBJ1-4
d_gene: NA
CDR3aa: CASSLGDTRNEKLFF
CDR3nt: TGTGCCAGCAGCTTAGGGGATACCCGGAATGAAAAACTGTTTTTT

v_gene: TRBV18
abundance: NA
j_gene: TRBJ2-5
d_gene: TRBD1
CDR3aa: CASSPPTGDLQETQYF
CDR3nt: TGTGCCAGCTCACCACCGACAGGGGACCTCCAAGAGACCCAGTACTTC

v_gene: TRBV7-8
abundance: NA
j_gene: TRBJ1-1
d_gene: NA
CDR3aa: CASSLEAAGFPEAFF
CDR3nt: TGTGCCAGCAGCTTAGAGGCCGCCGGTTTCCCTGAAGCTTTCTTT

v_gene: TRBV30
abundance: NA
j_gene: TRBJ1-4
d_gene: TRBD1
CDR3aa: CAWSPNRQGYNEKLFF
CDR3nt: TGTGCCTGGAGTCCCAACCGACAGGGCTATAATGAAAAACTGTTTTTT

v_gene: TRBV28
abundance: NA
j_gene: TRBJ1-5
d_gene: TRBD1
CDR3aa: CASSSLTGLDQPQHF
CDR3nt: TGTGCCAGCAGTTCACTGACAGGGTTGGATCAGCCCCAGCATTTT

v_gene: TRBV27
abundance: NA
j_gene: TRBJ2-3
d_gene: NA
CDR3aa: CASSSLPTSPTDTQYF
CDR3nt: TGTGCCAGCAGTTCCCTCCCCACAAGTCCCACAGATACGCAGTATTTT

v_gene: TRBV6-5
abundance: NA
j_gene: TRBJ2-7
d_gene: TRBD2
CDR3aa: CASQAGAYEQYF
CDR3nt: TGTGCCAGCCAAGCGGGAGCCTACGAGCAGTACTTC

v_gene: TRBV12-5
abundance: NA
j_gene: TRBJ2-3
d_gene: NA
CDR3aa: CASGPSDTQYF
CDR3nt: TGTGCTAGTGGTCCCTCAGATACGCAGTATTTT

v_gene: TRBV5-5
abundance: NA
j_gene: TRBJ2-7
d_gene: TRBD1
CDR3aa: CASSDRDRRTDEQYF
CDR3nt: TGTGCCAGCAGCGACCGGGACAGAAGGACCGACGAGCAGTACTTC

v_gene: TRBV29-1
abundance: NA
j_gene: TRBJ1-1
d_gene: NA
CDR3aa: CSGGDKGTEAFF
CDR3nt: TGCAGCGGGGGGGACAAAGGGACTGAAGCTTTCTTT

v_gene: TRBV28
abundance: NA
j_gene: TRBJ2-2
d_gene: TRBD2
CDR3aa: CASCPGRANTGELFF
CDR3nt: TGTGCCAGCTGCCCCGGGAGGGCGAACACCGGGGAGCTGTTTTTT

v_gene: TRBV6-5
abundance: NA
j_gene: TRBJ2-3
d_gene: NA
CDR3aa: CASRLGGTDTQYF
CDR3nt: TGTGCCAGCAGACTTGGAGGCACAGATACGCAGTATTTT

v_gene: TRBV28
abundance: NA
j_gene: TRBJ2-2
d_gene: NA
CDR3aa: CASISRVDTGELFF
CDR3nt: TGTGCCAGCATAAGCAGGGTGGACACCGGGGAGCTGTTTTTT

v_gene: TRBV6-5
abundance: NA
j_gene: TRBJ1-4
d_gene: NA
CDR3aa: CASSPFATNEKLFF
CDR3nt: TGTGCCAGCAGCCCCTTTGCAACTAATGAAAAACTGTTTTTT

v_gene: TRBV19
abundance: NA
j_gene: TRBJ2-3
d_gene: NA
CDR3aa: CASSMADTQYF
CDR3nt: TGTGCCAGTAGTATGGCAGATACGCAGTATTTT

v_gene: TRBV6-6
abundance: NA
j_gene: TRBJ1-1
d_gene: NA
CDR3aa: CASSYSTQGTEAFF
CDR3nt: TGTGCCAGCAGTTACTCAACCCAGGGGACTGAAGCTTTCTTT

v_gene: TRBV7-9
abundance: NA
j_gene: TRBJ2-3
d_gene: TRBD2
CDR3aa: CASSSPVLAGLPDTQYF
CDR3nt: TGTGCCAGCAGCTCCCCGGTGCTAGCGGGACTCCCAGATACGCAGTATTTT

v_gene: TRBV6-1
abundance: NA
j_gene: TRBJ2-1
d_gene: TRBD2
CDR3aa: CATIRLAGGPWEQFF
CDR3nt: TGTGCCACCATAAGACTAGCGGGAGGGCCGTGGGAGCAGTTCTTC

v_gene: TRBV11-2
abundance: NA
j_gene: TRBJ1-4
d_gene: NA
CDR3aa: CASSRQGRTNEKLFF
CDR3nt: TGTGCCAGCAGCCGTCAGGGGCGGACTAATGAAAAACTGTTTTTT

v_gene: TRBV28
abundance: NA
j_gene: TRBJ1-2
d_gene: NA
CDR3aa: CASSWGDYGYTF
CDR3nt: TGTGCCAGCAGTTGGGGAGACTATGGCTACACCTTC

v_gene: TRBV7-9
abundance: NA
j_gene: TRBJ2-1
d_gene: TRBD2
CDR3aa: CASSPSTSGNNEQFF
CDR3nt: TGTGCCAGCAGCCCCTCGACTAGCGGCAACAATGAGCAGTTCTTC

v_gene: TRBV2
abundance: NA
j_gene: TRBJ2-1
d_gene: NA
CDR3aa: CASKGRGSSNEQFF
CDR3nt: TGTGCCAGCAAGGGACGGGGGAGTAGCAATGAGCAGTTCTTC

v_gene: TRBV6-6
abundance: NA
j_gene: TRBJ1-2
d_gene: NA
CDR3aa: CASSWGRTSPGYTF
CDR3nt: TGTGCCAGCAGTTGGGGGCGAACTTCCCCTGGCTACACCTTC

v_gene: TRBV29-1
abundance: NA
j_gene: TRBJ2-1
d_gene: TRBD2
CDR3aa: CSVSLYPSSGRSYNEQFF
CDR3nt: TGCAGCGTTTCGCTTTACCCATCTAGCGGGAGGTCCTACAATGAGCAGTTCTTC

v_gene: TRBV5-1
abundance: NA
j_gene: TRBJ2-3
d_gene: NA
CDR3aa: CASSLDPPSYTQYF
CDR3nt: TGCGCCAGCAGCTTGGACCCCCCCTCCTATACGCAGTATTTT

v_gene: TRBV7-2
abundance: NA
j_gene: TRBJ2-3
d_gene: NA
CDR3aa: CASSPSLLRATDTQYF
CDR3nt: TGTGCCAGCAGCCCATCACTCCTCAGGGCAACAGATACGCAGTATTTT

v_gene: TRBV6-5
abundance: NA
j_gene: TRBJ2-1
d_gene: NA
CDR3aa: CASSWGLVGEGNEQFF
CDR3nt: TGTGCCAGCAGTTGGGGCTTGGTGGGAGAGGGGAATGAGCAGTTCTTC

v_gene: TRBV5-1
abundance: NA
j_gene: TRBJ1-2
d_gene: NA
CDR3aa: CANVYRGQPYGYTF
CDR3nt: TGCGCCAACGTATACCGCGGACAGCCCTATGGCTACACCTTC

v_gene: TRBV14
abundance: NA
j_gene: TRBJ1-4
d_gene: NA
CDR3aa: CASSQVPRDIFYATNEKLFF
CDR3nt: TGTGCCAGCAGCCAAGTCCCCAGGGACATCTTCTATGCAACTAATGAAAAACTGTTTTTT

v_gene: TRBV27
abundance: NA
j_gene: TRBJ2-7
d_gene: NA
CDR3aa: CASSLLGGSNEQYF
CDR3nt: TGTGCCAGCAGTTTATTAGGGGGTTCGAACGAGCAGTACTTC

v_gene: TRBV19
abundance: NA
j_gene: TRBJ1-1
d_gene: NA
CDR3aa: CASSIGRTEAFF
CDR3nt: TGTGCCAGTAGTATAGGAAGGACTGAAGCTTTCTTT

v_gene: TRBV27
abundance: NA
j_gene: TRBJ2-2
d_gene: NA
CDR3aa: CASSLVVSGELFF
CDR3nt: TGTGCCAGCAGTTTGGTTGTGTCCGGGGAGCTGTTTTTT

v_gene: TRBV7-2
abundance: NA
j_gene: TRBJ2-2
d_gene: NA
CDR3aa: CASSLPTPSNTGELFF
CDR3nt: TGTGCCAGCAGCCTACCAACCCCTTCTAACACCGGGGAGCTGTTTTTT

v_gene: TRBV29-1
abundance: NA
j_gene: TRBJ1-2
d_gene: NA
CDR3aa: CSVDYLQGDPSSGYTF
CDR3nt: TGCAGCGTTGATTATTTGCAGGGCGATCCCTCTAGTGGCTACACCTTC

v_gene: TRBV28
abundance: NA
j_gene: TRBJ2-1
d_gene: NA
CDR3aa: CASSSVSPVNEQFF
CDR3nt: TGTGCCAGCAGTTCAGTCTCGCCCGTCAATGAGCAGTTCTTC

v_gene: TRBV19
abundance: NA
j_gene: TRBJ1-1
d_gene: NA
CDR3aa: CASSATGRETEAFF
CDR3nt: TGTGCCAGTAGTGCCACAGGGCGGGAGACTGAAGCTTTCTTT

v_gene: TRBV5-1
abundance: NA
j_gene: TRBJ2-1
d_gene: NA
CDR3aa: CASSRGFETSSYNEQFF
CDR3nt: TGCGCCAGCAGCCGGGGGTTTGAGACTAGCTCCTACAATGAGCAGTTCTTC

v_gene: TRBV5-6
abundance: NA
j_gene: TRBJ2-3
d_gene: TRBD1
CDR3aa: CASSSRTGLDTQYF
CDR3nt: TGTGCCAGCAGCTCACGGACAGGTCTAGATACGCAGTATTTT

v_gene: TRBV4-2
abundance: NA
j_gene: TRBJ2-1
d_gene: TRBD2
CDR3aa: CASSQEVVAGELNGDEQFF
CDR3nt: TGTGCCAGCAGCCAAGAGGTTGTAGCGGGAGAACTAAACGGGGATGAGCAGTTCTTC

v_gene: TRBV2
abundance: once
j_gene: TRBJ2-5
d_gene: TRBD1
CDR3aa: CASSVDRAVETQYF
CDR3nt: TGTGCCAGCAGTGTTGACAGGGCTGTTGAGACCCAGTACTTC

v_gene: TRBV7-8
abundance: NA
j_gene: TRBJ1-4
d_gene: TRBD1
CDR3aa: CASSTRTGMENEKLFF
CDR3nt: TGTGCCAGCAGCACAAGGACAGGGATGGAAAATGAAAAACTGTTTTTT

v_gene: TRBV15
abundance: NA
j_gene: TRBJ2-3
d_gene: NA
CDR3aa: CATSRGTTTGDTQYF
CDR3nt: TGTGCCACCAGCAGAGGGACTACAACCGGGGATACGCAGTATTTT

v_gene: TRBV11-2
abundance: NA
j_gene: TRBJ2-1
d_gene: NA
CDR3aa: CASSSRTSTYNEQFF
CDR3nt: TGTGCCAGCAGCTCGCGTACTAGTACCTACAATGAGCAGTTCTTC

v_gene: TRBV4-2
abundance: NA
j_gene: TRBJ2-3
d_gene: TRBD1
CDR3aa: CASSQGGGVTDTQYF
CDR3nt: TGTGCCAGCAGCCAAGGAGGGGGCGTCACAGATACGCAGTATTTT

v_gene: TRBV7-3
abundance: NA
j_gene: TRBJ2-2
d_gene: TRBD2
CDR3aa: CASSSLAGGPFSGELFF
CDR3nt: TGTGCCAGCAGCTCATTAGCGGGAGGGCCTTTCTCCGGGGAGCTGTTTTTT

v_gene: TRBV7-3
abundance: NA
j_gene: TRBJ2-2
d_gene: NA
CDR3aa: CASSLSWTGEHGELFF
CDR3nt: TGTGCCAGCAGCTTAAGCTGGACGGGGGAACACGGAGAGCTGTTTTTT